This T cell receptor beta chain was sequenced during a study of blood T cell repertoires in COVID-19. Study summary: Whether acute or convalescent, the COVID-19 samples came from the United States, Italy and Spain. The cDNA or gDNA used as material had been derived from T cells, B-cell-depleted T cells, or PBMCs.

Trimming took 3 bases from V and 3 from J, leaving 9 bases between them. Germline CDR1 SGDLS, CDR2 YYNGEE. CDR3 size: 13 residues. This clone showed up just a few times. In the original analysis: From reference gene primer amplification, estimates of nucleated cell counts were derived. The repertoire was sequenced with immunoSEQ multiplex PCR; TCRdb's copy has only in-frame clones and lacks some. The V and J calls and the clone size are those of that table, but D and trimming were determined from the DNA. The sample carries some 260,000 clones, 88% recorded once. This TCR was sampled from a woman aged 40 to 49 who had recovered from COVID-19. The chain is built from TRBV9 and TRBJ1-2; TRBD1 might be the D (6 bases). The sample consisted of peripheral blood. CDR3 coding DNA: TGTGCCAGCAGCGCAGGGGTCGACTATGGCTACACCTTC. This gives the protein CASSAGVDYGYTF. The complete variable domain, with remaining parts taken from reference TRBV9 and TRBJ1-2, reads DSGVTQTPKHLITATGQRVTLRCSPRSGDLSVYWYQQSLDQGLQFLIQYYNGEERAKGNILERFSAQQFPDLHSELNLSSLELGDSALYFCASSAGVDYGYTFGSGTRLTVV.